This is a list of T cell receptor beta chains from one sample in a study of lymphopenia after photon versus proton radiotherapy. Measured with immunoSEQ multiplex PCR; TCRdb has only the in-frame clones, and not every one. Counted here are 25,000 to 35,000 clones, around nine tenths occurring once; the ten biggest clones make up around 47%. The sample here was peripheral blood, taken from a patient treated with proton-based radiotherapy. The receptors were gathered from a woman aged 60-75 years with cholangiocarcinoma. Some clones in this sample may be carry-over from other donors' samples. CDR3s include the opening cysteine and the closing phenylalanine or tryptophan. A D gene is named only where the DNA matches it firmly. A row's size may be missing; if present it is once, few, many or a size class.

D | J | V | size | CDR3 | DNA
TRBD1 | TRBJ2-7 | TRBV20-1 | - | CSAKGQSEQYF | TGCAGTGCCAAGGGACAGTCAGAGCAGTACTTC
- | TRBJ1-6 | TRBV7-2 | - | CASSLWRSDNSPLHF | TGTGCCAGCAGCCTCTGGCGTAGTGATAATTCACCCCTCCACTTT
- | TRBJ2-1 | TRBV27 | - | CASSLSGRYEQFF | TGTGCCAGCAGTCTATCTGGACGCTATGAGCAGTTCTTC
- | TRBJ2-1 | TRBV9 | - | CASSIGHLRNEQFF | TGTGCCAGCAGCATCGGACACCTTCGGAATGAGCAGTTCTTC
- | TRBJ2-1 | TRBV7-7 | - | CASSLEFSSDEQFF | TGTGCCAGCAGCTTAGAGTTTTCCAGCGATGAGCAGTTCTTC
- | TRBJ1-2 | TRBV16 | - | CASSQSSRDGYTF | TGTGCCAGCAGCCAATCTTCCAGGGATGGCTACACCTTC
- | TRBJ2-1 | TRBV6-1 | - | CATSASPHNEQFF | TGTGCCACCTCCGCGAGCCCCCACAATGAGCAGTTCTTC
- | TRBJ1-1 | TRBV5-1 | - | CASSLDGAEVTEAFF | TGCGCCAGCAGCTTGGATGGGGCTGAGGTCACTGAAGCTTTCTTT
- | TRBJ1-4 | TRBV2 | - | CASSDTGLNEKLFF | TGTGCCAGCAGTGATACAGGGCTTAATGAAAAACTGTTTTTT
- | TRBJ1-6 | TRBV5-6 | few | CASSQRAAQGYSPLHF | TGTGCCAGCAGCCAACGGGCGGCCCAGGGGTATTCACCCCTCCACTTT
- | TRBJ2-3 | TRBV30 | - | CAWSDISPDTQYF | TGTGCCTGGAGTGACATTTCCCCAGATACGCAGTATTTT
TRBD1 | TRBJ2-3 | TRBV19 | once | CASSMGQGTDTQYF | TGTGCCAGTAGTATGGGACAGGGGACAGATACGCAGTATTTT
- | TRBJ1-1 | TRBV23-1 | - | CASSHGNTEAFF | TGCGCCAGCAGTCACGGGAACACTGAAGCTTTCTTT
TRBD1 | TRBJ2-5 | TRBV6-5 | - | CASAWDSQETQYF | TGTGCCAGCGCCTGGGACAGCCAAGAGACCCAGTACTTC
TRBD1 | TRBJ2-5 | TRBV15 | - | CATSTRDRDWVGQETQYF | TGTGCCACCAGCACCCGGGACAGAGATTGGGTTGGGCAAGAGACCCAGTACTTC
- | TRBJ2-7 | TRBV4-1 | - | CASSRGGDPSYEQYF | TGCGCCAGCAGCCGCGGCGGGGACCCGTCCTACGAGCAGTACTTC
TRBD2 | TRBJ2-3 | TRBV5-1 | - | CASSPNGRAIDTQYF | TGCGCCAGCAGCCCGAACGGGAGGGCCATAGATACGCAGTATTTT
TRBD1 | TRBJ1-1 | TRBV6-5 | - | CASSLRGQGAMAFF | TGTGCCAGCAGCCTCAGGGGGCAGGGGGCGATGGCTTTCTTT
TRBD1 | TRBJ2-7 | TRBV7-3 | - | CASSLQTGDEQYF | TGTGCCAGCAGCCTCCAAACAGGGGACGAGCAGTACTTC
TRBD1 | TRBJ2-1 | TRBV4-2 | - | CASSPQGAVNEQFF | TGTGCCAGCAGCCCTCAGGGGGCAGTGAATGAGCAGTTCTTC
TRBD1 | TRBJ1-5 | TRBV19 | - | CASSYSGQQNQPQHF | TGTGCCAGTAGTTACTCGGGACAGCAAAATCAGCCCCAGCATTTT
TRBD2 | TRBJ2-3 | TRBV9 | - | CASSGGGDTQYF | TGTGCCAGCAGCGGCGGGGGAGATACGCAGTATTTT
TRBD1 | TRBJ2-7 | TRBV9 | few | CASSKGDRGQGTYEQYF | TGTGCCAGCAGCAAGGGCGATAGGGGACAGGGCACCTACGAGCAGTACTTC
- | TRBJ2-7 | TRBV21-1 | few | CASSMGSEQYF | TGTGCCAGCAGCATGGGGAGCGAGCAGTACTTC
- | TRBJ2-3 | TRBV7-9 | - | CASSLVGTDTQYF | TGTGCCAGCAGCTTAGTGGGCACAGATACGCAGTATTTT
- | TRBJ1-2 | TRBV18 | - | CASSPPPGTFGYTF | TGTGCCAGCTCACCACCCCCAGGAACGTTCGGCTACACCTTC
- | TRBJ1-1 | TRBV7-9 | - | CASSFRSGQHTEAFF | TGTGCCAGCAGCTTTCGATCGGGGCAACACACTGAAGCTTTCTTT
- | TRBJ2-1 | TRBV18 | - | CASSPRLRNEQFF | TGTGCCAGCTCACCTAGGTTGCGCAATGAGCAGTTCTTC
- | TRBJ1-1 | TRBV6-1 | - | CASSVNRADTEAFF | TGTGCCAGCAGTGTTAACAGGGCGGACACTGAAGCTTTCTTT
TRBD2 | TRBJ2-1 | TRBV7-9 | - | CASSLRAGLAGVWEQFF | TGTGCCAGCAGCTTAAGGGCCGGTCTAGCGGGAGTTTGGGAGCAGTTCTTC
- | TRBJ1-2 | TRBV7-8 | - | CASSLRFQGPFSGGYTF | TGTGCCAGCAGCTTACGTTTCCAGGGTCCTTTCTCTGGTGGCTACACCTTC
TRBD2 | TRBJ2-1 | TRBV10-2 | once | CASSESGTSGREQFF | TGCGCCAGCAGTGAGTCCGGGACTAGCGGGAGGGAGCAGTTCTTC
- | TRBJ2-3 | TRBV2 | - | CASSVSYGTDTQYF | TGTGCCAGCAGTGTATCTTATGGCACAGATACGCAGTATTTT
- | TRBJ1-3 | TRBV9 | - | CASSPVYGTGNTIYF | TGTGCCAGCAGCCCAGTTTATGGCACTGGAAACACCATATATTTT
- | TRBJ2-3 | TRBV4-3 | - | CASSQDRGDTQYF | TGCGCCAGCAGCCAAGACAGAGGAGATACGCAGTATTTT